A selection of T cell receptor beta chains follows, all from one sample in a study of blood T cell repertoires in COVID-19. The assay was immunoSEQ multiplex PCR, and TCRdb's table has in-frame clones only and misses some. The repertoire has around 93,000 clones, around 79% of them found once; the top ten carry about 10%. The sequencing input was peripheral blood. Receptors originate from a woman older than 75 with acute or convalescent COVID-19. CDR3s include the opening cysteine and the closing phenylalanine or tryptophan. Each record gives: clone size, V gene, J gene, D gene, CDR3 DNA, CDR3 protein. The D gene is left open where the match is weak. Not all rows give a size; the values are once, few, many and, for expanded clones, a class.

-,TRBV4-3,TRBJ2-2,TRBD2,TGCGCCAGCAGCCAAGAGGGGGGGAGGTCCGGGGAGCTGTTTTTT,CASSQEGGRSGELFF
-,TRBV30,TRBJ2-7,TRBD1,TGTGCCTGGGACAGGGGAGCCTACGAGCAGTACTTC,CAWDRGAYEQYF
-,TRBV27,TRBJ2-5,-,TGTGCCAGCAGTTCCTCTGGGACTGGCGGGACCCAGTACTTC,CASSSSGTGGTQYF
few,TRBV5-5,TRBJ2-2,-,TGTGCCAGCAGCTATCCCCAAGGGGAGCTGTTTTTT,CASSYPQGELFF
-,TRBV18,TRBJ2-5,TRBD1,TGTGCCAGCTCAGGTCGGACAGGGGAAGAGACCCAGTACTTC,CASSGRTGEETQYF
-,TRBV9,TRBJ2-6,TRBD2,TGTGCCAGCAGCCTCCGGACTAGCGGGGGGAGCTACATGTCCTCTGGGGCCAACGTCCTGACTTTC,CASSLRTSGGSYMSSGANVLTF
once,TRBV15,TRBJ1-2,-,TGTCCCCCGGGGGGTAACTATGGCTACACCTTC,CPPGGNYGYTF
-,TRBV3-1/TRBV3-2,TRBJ2-5,-,TGTGCCAGCAGCCAAGGGTGGGGGGTATCAGGAGAGACCCAGTACTTC,CASSQGWGVSGETQYF
once,TRBV4-1,TRBJ1-5,-,TGCGCCAGCAGCCAAGAGCCCCCGGGGAGCAATCAGCCCCAGCATTTT,CASSQEPPGSNQPQHF
-,TRBV4-3,TRBJ2-1,TRBD2,TGCGCCAGCAGCCACCAGACTTTCGGGACTAGCCGGAGCAATGAGCAGTTCTTC,CASSHQTFGTSRSNEQFF
-,TRBV6-5,TRBJ1-1,TRBD1,TGTGCCAGCACTTCGGGACAGGTGTCAGGCACTGAAGCTTTCTTT,CASTSGQVSGTEAFF
-,TRBV28,TRBJ1-1,-,TGTGCCAGTAAAGACAGGTCGAACACTGAAGCTTTCTTT,CASKDRSNTEAFF
-,TRBV9,TRBJ1-5,TRBD1,TGTGCCAGCAGTAAGACCGGGACAGGGAATCAGCCCCAGCATTTT,CASSKTGTGNQPQHF
-,TRBV3-1/TRBV3-2,TRBJ2-3,TRBD2,TGTGCCAGCAGCCAAACTAGCGGGGGGAGGGGTACGCAGTATTTT,CASSQTSGGRGTQYF
-,TRBV11-1,TRBJ2-3,-,TGTGCCAGCAGCTCCTGGGCCATAAAGTCAGATACGCAGTATTTT,CASSSWAIKSDTQYF
-,TRBV2,TRBJ1-5,-,TGTGCCAGCCAGGGACAATTCAATCAGCCCCAGCATTTT,CASQGQFNQPQHF
many,TRBV19,TRBJ1-2,-,TGTGCCAGTAGTATATTAGGGAGTGTCTATGGCTACACCTTC,CASSILGSVYGYTF
-,TRBV6-5,TRBJ2-2,TRBD2,TGTGCCAGCAGTTTGATTAGCGGGGGGAGCACCGGGGAGCTGTTTTTT,CASSLISGGSTGELFF
few,TRBV7-2,TRBJ2-7,-,TGTGCCAGCAGCCTCGACTTCTACGAGCAGTACTTC,CASSLDFYEQYF
-,TRBV5-6,TRBJ1-2,TRBD1,TGTGCCAGCAGAACCGACAGGGGGCCCTATGGCTACACCTTC,CASRTDRGPYGYTF
-,TRBV3-1/TRBV3-2,TRBJ1-2,-,TGTGCCAGCAGCCAAAACTTTCGAGATATGTATGGCTACACCTTC,CASSQNFRDMYGYTF
few,TRBV7-2,TRBJ1-5,TRBD1,TGTGCCAGCAGCGATCGGACAGGGACGAGCAATCAGCCCCAGCATTTT,CASSDRTGTSNQPQHF
once,TRBV7-3,TRBJ2-3,-,TGTGCCAGCAGCCCCCCCGGGACAGATACGCAGTATTTT,CASSPPGTDTQYF
-,TRBV5-1,TRBJ2-5,TRBD2,TGCGCCAGCAAACGACTAGCGGGAGGGCCCGGGGAGACCCAGTACTTC,CASKRLAGGPGETQYF
-,TRBV10-3,TRBJ2-2,-,TGTGCCATCACCGGGTCCGTCACCGGGGAGCTGTTTTTT,CAITGSVTGELFF
-,TRBV7-9,TRBJ1-4,-,TGTGCCAGCAGCCCCTTTCAGCAGGCAACTAATGAAAAACTGTTTTTT,CASSPFQQATNEKLFF
-,TRBV5-1,TRBJ2-3,-,TGCGCCAGCAGCTCTCCTAGCGATGGAGATACGCAGTATTTT,CASSSPSDGDTQYF
-,TRBV11-2,TRBJ2-5,-,TGTGCCAGCAGCTCGTTCTTGACGTCGGGAGAGACCCAGTACTTC,CASSSFLTSGETQYF
-,TRBV4-3,TRBJ2-2,-,TGCGCCAGCAGCCCGGGATCCACCGGGGAGCTGTTTTTT,CASSPGSTGELFF
-,TRBV6-5,TRBJ2-1,TRBD2,TGTGCCAGCAGCCGACTAGCGGGACCGAACAATGAGCAGTTCTTC,CASSRLAGPNNEQFF
-,TRBV28,TRBJ2-7,-,TGTGCCAGCAGTATCGGTCTTGCCTACGAGCAGTACTTC,CASSIGLAYEQYF
-,TRBV11-2,TRBJ1-3,-,TGTGCCAGCAGCCCCCGCAGGGCAGCTGGAAACACCATATATTTT,CASSPRRAAGNTIYF
-,TRBV27,TRBJ2-7,TRBD2,TGTGCCAGCAGCCCAGCGGGGGTCTTATACGAGCAGTACTTC,CASSPAGVLYEQYF
-,TRBV5-1,TRBJ2-7,TRBD1,TGCGCCAGCAGTCAAGCCGGGACAGGGACCTACGAGCAGTACTTC,CASSQAGTGTYEQYF
-,TRBV5-1,TRBJ2-2,TRBD1,TGCGCCAGCAGCGAGGGGACAGGGATCAACACCGGGGAGCTGTTTTTT,CASSEGTGINTGELFF
-,TRBV7-9,TRBJ1-1,-,TGTGCCAGCACCCGCAGCGAGCGTACTGAAGCTTTCTTT,CASTRSERTEAFF
-,TRBV7-9,TRBJ2-7,TRBD2,TGTGCCAGCAGCTTTTGGGCGGGGGGGCAAAACGAGCAGTACTTC,CASSFWAGGQNEQYF
-,TRBV27,TRBJ1-1,-,TGTGCCAGCAGACCAATGGGGGGGGCAGCTTTCTTT,CASRPMGGAAFF
-,TRBV10-3,TRBJ2-3,TRBD2,TGTGCCATCAGTGTTGGCGGGAGGGCCGAGGATACGCAGTATTTT,CAISVGGRAEDTQYF
-,TRBV11-1,TRBJ1-2,-,TGTGCCAGCAGCCAAGACAGGAAGGACGGCTACACCTTC,CASSQDRKDGYTF
-,TRBV5-1,TRBJ1-2,-,TGCGCCAGCAGCCGCGACATAGATGGCTACACCTTC,CASSRDIDGYTF
-,TRBV27,TRBJ2-7,TRBD2,TGTGCCAGCATGCTGGCGGGAGGGGACGAGCAGTACTTC,CASMLAGGDEQYF
-,TRBV28,TRBJ2-1,TRBD2,TGTGCCAGCGGACTAGCGAAATACAATGAGCAGTTCTTC,CASGLAKYNEQFF
-,TRBV30,TRBJ1-5,-,TGTGCCTGGAGTGCCGACACGGATCAGCCCCAGCATTTT,CAWSADTDQPQHF
-,TRBV28,TRBJ2-7,TRBD2,TGTGCCAGCAGTTTCCTAGCGGGTACCAACGAGCAGTACTTC,CASSFLAGTNEQYF
-,TRBV9,TRBJ1-4,TRBD1,TGTGCCAGCAGCCCCCAGACAGGGCCAAGGGAAAAACTGTTTTTT,CASSPQTGPREKLFF
once,TRBV6-5,TRBJ2-1,TRBD2,TGTGCCAGCAGTTACTCGGGCGGGGGGGCCATCAATGAGCAGTTCTTC,CASSYSGGGAINEQFF
-,TRBV10-3,TRBJ1-6,-,TGTGCCATCAGTGAGTACAGGGAAAGATCACCCCTCCACTTT,CAISEYRERSPLHF
few,TRBV7-2,TRBJ2-7,-,TGTGCCAGCAGCTTCTGGCGGGGCTCCTACGAGCAGTACTTC,CASSFWRGSYEQYF
-,TRBV10-3,TRBJ1-1,-,TGTGCCATCAGGCAGGGCTCGTTGAACACTGAAGCTTTCTTT,CAIRQGSLNTEAFF
-,TRBV4-2,TRBJ2-1,TRBD2,TGTGCCAGCAGCCAAGGGACCCTAGCGGGGGTGGCGAATGAGCAGTTCTTC,CASSQGTLAGVANEQFF
-,TRBV6-6,TRBJ2-7,TRBD1,TGTGCCAGCAGTTACTCGCGACAGGGAACCTACGAGCAGTACTTC,CASSYSRQGTYEQYF
-,TRBV7-3,TRBJ1-1,TRBD1,TGTGCCAGCAGCTTAAAAGGGCAGGGGGACACTGAAGCTTTCTTT,CASSLKGQGDTEAFF